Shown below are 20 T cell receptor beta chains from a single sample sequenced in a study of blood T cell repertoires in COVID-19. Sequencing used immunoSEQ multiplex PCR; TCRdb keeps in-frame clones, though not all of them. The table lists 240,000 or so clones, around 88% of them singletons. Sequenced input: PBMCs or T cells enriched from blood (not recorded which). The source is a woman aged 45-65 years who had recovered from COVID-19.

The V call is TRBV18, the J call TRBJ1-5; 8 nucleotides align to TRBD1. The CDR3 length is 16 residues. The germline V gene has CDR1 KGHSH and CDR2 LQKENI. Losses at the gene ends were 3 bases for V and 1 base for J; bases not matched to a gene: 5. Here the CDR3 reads CASSPGQGLSNQPQHF. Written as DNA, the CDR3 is TGTGCCAGCTCACCCGGACAGGGTTTGAGCAATCAGCCCCAGCATTTT.

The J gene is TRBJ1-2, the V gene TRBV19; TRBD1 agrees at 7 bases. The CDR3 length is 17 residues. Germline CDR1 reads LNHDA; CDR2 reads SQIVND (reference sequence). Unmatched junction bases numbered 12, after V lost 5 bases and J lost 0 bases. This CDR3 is CASSARDRRTSNYGYTF. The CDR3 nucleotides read TGTGCCAGTAGTGCCCGGGACAGACGAACCTCTAACTATGGCTACACCTTC.

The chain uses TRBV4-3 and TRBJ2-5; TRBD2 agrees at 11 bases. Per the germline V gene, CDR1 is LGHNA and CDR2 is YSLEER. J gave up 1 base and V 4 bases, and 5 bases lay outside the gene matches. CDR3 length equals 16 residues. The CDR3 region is CASSRGTSGTQETQYF. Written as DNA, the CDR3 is TGCGCCAGCAGCCGTGGGACTAGCGGAACCCAAGAGACCCAGTACTTC.

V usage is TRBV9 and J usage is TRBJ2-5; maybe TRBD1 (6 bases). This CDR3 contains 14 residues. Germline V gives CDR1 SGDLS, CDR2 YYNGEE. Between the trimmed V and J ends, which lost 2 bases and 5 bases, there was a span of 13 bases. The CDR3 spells CASSVPGVGETQYF. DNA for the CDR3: TGTGCCAGCAGCGTGCCAGGGGTCGGGGAGACCCAGTACTTC.

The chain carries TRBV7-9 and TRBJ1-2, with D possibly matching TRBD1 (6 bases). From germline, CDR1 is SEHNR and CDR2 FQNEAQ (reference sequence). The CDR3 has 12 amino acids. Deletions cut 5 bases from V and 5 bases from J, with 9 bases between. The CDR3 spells CASSPTGYGYTF. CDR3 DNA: TGTGCCAGCAGCCCTACAGGGTATGGCTACACCTTC.

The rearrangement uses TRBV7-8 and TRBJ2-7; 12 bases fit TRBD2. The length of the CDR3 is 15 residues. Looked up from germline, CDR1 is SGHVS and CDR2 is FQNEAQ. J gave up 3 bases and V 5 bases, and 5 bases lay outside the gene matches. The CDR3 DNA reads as TGTGCCAGCAGCCTTCGGACTAGCGGGGACTACGAGCAGTACTTC. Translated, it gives CASSLRTSGDYEQYF.

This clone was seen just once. In nucleotides, the CDR3 is TGTGCCAGCAGTCCCCTCGGGGGGGCGATTAACTATGGCTACACCTTC. Its protein product is CASSPLGGAINYGYTF. The chain joins TRBV6-2 or TRBV6-3 to TRBJ1-2; TRBD1 is a possible D gene (6 bases). V dropped 5 bases and J dropped 1 base, with 17 bases sitting between them. The germline V gene has CDR1 MNHEY and CDR2 SVGEGT. The CDR3 spans 16 residues.

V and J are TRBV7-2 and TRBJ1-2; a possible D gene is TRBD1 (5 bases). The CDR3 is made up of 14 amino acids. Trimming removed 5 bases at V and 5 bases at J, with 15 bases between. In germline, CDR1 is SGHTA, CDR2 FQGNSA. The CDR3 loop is CASSIPQAVYGYTF. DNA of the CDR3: TGTGCCAGCAGCATTCCACAGGCGGTTTATGGCTACACCTTC.

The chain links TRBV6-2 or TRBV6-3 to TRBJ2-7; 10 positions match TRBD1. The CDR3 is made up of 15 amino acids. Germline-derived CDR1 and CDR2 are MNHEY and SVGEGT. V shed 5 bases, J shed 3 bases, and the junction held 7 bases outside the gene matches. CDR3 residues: CASSPGQGRNYEQYF. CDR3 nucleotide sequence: TGTGCCAGCAGTCCGGGACAGGGGAGAAACTACGAGCAGTACTTC.

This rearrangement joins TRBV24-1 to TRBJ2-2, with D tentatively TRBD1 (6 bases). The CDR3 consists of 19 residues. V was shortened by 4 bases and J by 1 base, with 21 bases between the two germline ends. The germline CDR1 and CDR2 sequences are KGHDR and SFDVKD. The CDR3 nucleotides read TGTGCCACCAGTGACCGGACAGTCCGGGCCCCAATGAACACCGGGGAGCTGTTTTTT. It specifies CATSDRTVRAPMNTGELFF.

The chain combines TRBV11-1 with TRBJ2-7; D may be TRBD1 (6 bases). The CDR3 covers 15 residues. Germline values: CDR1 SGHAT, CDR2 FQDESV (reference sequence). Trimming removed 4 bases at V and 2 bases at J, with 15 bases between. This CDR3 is CASSYPGTKTYEQYF. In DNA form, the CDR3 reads TGTGCCAGCAGCTACCCCGGGACAAAGACCTACGAGCAGTACTTC. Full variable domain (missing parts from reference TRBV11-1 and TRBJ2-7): EAEVAQSPRYKITEKSQAVAFWCDPISGHATLYWYRQILGQGPELLVQFQDESVVDDSQLPKDRFSAERLKGVDSTLKIQPAELGDSAMYLCASSYPGTKTYEQYFGPGTRLTVT.

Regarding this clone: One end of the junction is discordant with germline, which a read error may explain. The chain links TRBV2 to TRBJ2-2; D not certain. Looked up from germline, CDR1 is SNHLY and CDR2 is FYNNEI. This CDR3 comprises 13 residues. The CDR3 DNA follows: TGTGCCAGCGGTGAAGGGCCCGTAGGGGAGCTGTTTTTT. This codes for CASGEGPVGELFF.

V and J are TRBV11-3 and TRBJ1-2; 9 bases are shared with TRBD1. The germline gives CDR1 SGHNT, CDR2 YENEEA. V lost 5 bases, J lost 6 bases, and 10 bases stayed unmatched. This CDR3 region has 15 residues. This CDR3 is CASSPRTGTGNGYTF. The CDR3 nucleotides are TGTGCCAGCAGCCCCAGGACAGGGACAGGGAATGGCTACACCTTC.

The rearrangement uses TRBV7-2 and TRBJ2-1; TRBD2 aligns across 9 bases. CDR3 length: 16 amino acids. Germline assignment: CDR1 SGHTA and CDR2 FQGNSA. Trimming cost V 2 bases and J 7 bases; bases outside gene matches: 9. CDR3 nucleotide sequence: TGTGCCAGCAGCTTAAGTAGCGGGAGTAGGTGGAATGAGCAGTTCTTC. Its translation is CASSLSSGSRWNEQFF.

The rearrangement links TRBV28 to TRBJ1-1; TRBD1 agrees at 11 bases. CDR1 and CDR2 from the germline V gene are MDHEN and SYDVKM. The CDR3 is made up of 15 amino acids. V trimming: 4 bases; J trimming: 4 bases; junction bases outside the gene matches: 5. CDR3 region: CASSWGDRGATEAFF. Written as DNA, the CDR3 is TGTGCCAGCAGTTGGGGGGACAGGGGGGCCACTGAAGCTTTCTTT.

CDR3 in DNA: TGTGCCAGCTCACCACTTACAGGGTCGGAGACCCAGTACTTC. Its translation: CASSPLTGSETQYF. The rearrangement joins TRBV18 to TRBJ2-5; maybe TRBD1 (6 bases). The V and J ends lost 1 base and 5 bases respectively, with 11 bases between them. The CDR3 runs to 14 residues. The germline V gene has CDR1 KGHSH and CDR2 LQKENI.

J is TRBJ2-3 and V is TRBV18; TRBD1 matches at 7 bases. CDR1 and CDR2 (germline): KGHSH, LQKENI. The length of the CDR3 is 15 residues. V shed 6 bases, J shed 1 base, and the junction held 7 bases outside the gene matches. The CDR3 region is CASSRNRGRTDTQYF. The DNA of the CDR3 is TGTGCCAGCTCCCGAAACAGGGGACGCACAGATACGCAGTATTTT.

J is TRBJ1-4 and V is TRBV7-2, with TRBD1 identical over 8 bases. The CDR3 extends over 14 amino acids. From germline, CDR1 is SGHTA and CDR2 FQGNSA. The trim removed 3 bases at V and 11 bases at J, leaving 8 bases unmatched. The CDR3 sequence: CASSFDRGVKKLFF. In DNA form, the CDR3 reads TGTGCCAGCAGCTTTGACAGGGGTGTAAAGAAACTGTTTTTT.

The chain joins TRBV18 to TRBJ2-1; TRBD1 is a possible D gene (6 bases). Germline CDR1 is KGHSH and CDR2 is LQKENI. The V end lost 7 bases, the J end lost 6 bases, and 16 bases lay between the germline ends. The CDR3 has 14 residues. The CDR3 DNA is TGTGCCAGCTGTACAGGGTATCCGTGCAATGAGCAGTTCTTC. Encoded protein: CASCTGYPCNEQFF.

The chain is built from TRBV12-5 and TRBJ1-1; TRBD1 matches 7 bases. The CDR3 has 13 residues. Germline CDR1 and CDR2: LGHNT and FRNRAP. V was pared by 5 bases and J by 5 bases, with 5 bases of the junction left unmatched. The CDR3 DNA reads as TGTGCTAGTGGTGCCTCAGGGGGTACTGAAGCTTTCTTT. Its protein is CASGASGGTEAFF.